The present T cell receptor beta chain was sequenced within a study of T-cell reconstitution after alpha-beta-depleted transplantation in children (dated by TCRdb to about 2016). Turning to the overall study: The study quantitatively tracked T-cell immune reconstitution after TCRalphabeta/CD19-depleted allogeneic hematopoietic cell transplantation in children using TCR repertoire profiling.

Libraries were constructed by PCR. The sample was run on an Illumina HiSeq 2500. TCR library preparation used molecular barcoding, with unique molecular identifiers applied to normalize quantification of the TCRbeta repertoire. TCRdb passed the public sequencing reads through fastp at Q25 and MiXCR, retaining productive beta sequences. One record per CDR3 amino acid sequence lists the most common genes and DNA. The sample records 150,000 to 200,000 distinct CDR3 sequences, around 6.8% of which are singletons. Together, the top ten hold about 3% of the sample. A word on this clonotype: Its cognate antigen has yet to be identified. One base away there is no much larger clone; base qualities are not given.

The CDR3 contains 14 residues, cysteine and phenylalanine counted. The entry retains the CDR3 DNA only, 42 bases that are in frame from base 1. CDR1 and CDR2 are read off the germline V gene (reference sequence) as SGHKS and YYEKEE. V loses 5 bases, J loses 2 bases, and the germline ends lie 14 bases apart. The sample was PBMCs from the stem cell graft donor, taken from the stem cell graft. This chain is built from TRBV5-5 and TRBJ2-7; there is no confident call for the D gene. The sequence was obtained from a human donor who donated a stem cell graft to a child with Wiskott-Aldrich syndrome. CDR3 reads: CASSLPGLPYEQYF. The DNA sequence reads TGTGCCAGCAGTTTGCCCGGGCTCCCCTACGAGCAGTACTTC.